What follows is one T cell receptor beta chain and its context. This record comes from a study of blood T cell repertoires in COVID-19. Study as a whole: The origin of the acute and convalescent COVID-19 samples was the United States, Italy and Spain.

The V and J ends lost 3 bases and 7 bases respectively, with 9 bases between them. The CDR3 consists of 12 residues. Germline values: CDR1 MNHNY, CDR2 SVGAGI (reference sequence). Source study methods: Reference gene primer amplification in the assay estimated nucleated cell counts. Clones were read by immunoSEQ multiplex PCR, and TCRdb kept only the in-frame ones, dropping some. From that table come the V and J calls and clone size; the DNA was used to work out D and trimming. The sample yields 190,000 or so clones, approximately 90% seen once. The V call is TRBV6-6, the J call TRBJ1-1; D remains ambiguous. This clonotype was obtained from a young woman who had recovered from COVID-19. Material for sequencing was PBMCs or T cells enriched from blood (not recorded which). CDR3 sequence (DNA): TGTGCCAGCAGTTATCTGGGCAGTGAAGCTTTCTTT. This encodes CASSYLGSEAFF.